Presented here are 14 T cell receptor beta chains from one specimen sequenced in a study of type 1 regulatory T cells. Antigen specificity for these receptors is unknown. TCRdb re-called the reads through MiXCR, storing one row per CDR3 protein. The sample has around 65,000 distinct CDR3 sequences, 45% to 50% seen once. Sequenced input: cultured non-Tr1 T cells, either the whole culture or a sorted T cell fraction (not recorded which). The receptors were sampled from a human donor in good health.

The chain has TRBV20-1 and TRBJ1-2; D perhaps matches TRBD1 (5 bases). V was shortened by 6 bases and J by 4 bases, with 21 bases between the two germline ends. Germline V gene sequence: CDR1 DFQATT, CDR2 SNEGSKA (reference sequence). This CDR3 comprises 15 residues. Here the CDR3 DNA reads TGCAGTGCCTCAGGGAGCCGACAGCTACTCTATGGCTACACCTTC. The encoded protein is CSASGSRQLLYGYTF.

This clonotype has more than one count but fewer than ten. The chain employs TRBV2 and TRBJ2-7; 10 bases line up with TRBD1. Germline CDR1 is SNHLY and CDR2 is FYNNEI. J lost 2 bases, V lost 6 bases, and 10 bases had no gene match. The CDR3 totals 16 residues. Here the CDR3 DNA reads TGTGCCAGCAGAGAAATACCGGGACAGGGGACCTACGAGCAGTACTTC. Translation gives CASREIPGQGTYEQYF.

This chain links TRBV5-6 with TRBJ2-5; 9 bases fit TRBD2. The germline V gene encodes CDR1 SGHDT and CDR2 YYEEEE. J gave up 2 bases and V 4 bases, and 6 bases lay outside the gene matches. This CDR3 spans 15 amino acids. The CDR3 nucleotides are TGTGCCAGCAGCAGTAGCGGGGGCGGACAAGAGACCCAGTACTTC. This gives the protein CASSSSGGGQETQYF.

This clonotype was detected only a few times. The J gene is TRBJ2-1, the V gene TRBV19; the D gene is possibly TRBD2 (6 bases). The germline gives CDR1 LNHDA, CDR2 SQIVND (reference sequence). The length of the CDR3 is 14 residues. V lost 8 bases to trimming and J lost 2 bases, with 13 bases between them. In DNA form, the CDR3 reads TGTGCCAGTGGTAGCGGAGGGACCTACAATGAGCAGTTCTTC. Its protein product is CASGSGGTYNEQFF.

This clonotype occurred a few times. The CDR3 region has the DNA TGTGCCAGCAGTGAGAGCACGGAAGCTTTCTTT. Translation gives CASSESTEAFF. V usage is TRBV6-1 and J usage is TRBJ1-1; D unclear. The V end lost 3 bases, the J end lost 8 bases, and 7 bases lay between the germline ends. The CDR3 runs 11 residues. Germline V CDR1 and CDR2: MNHNS, SASEGT.

This clonotype showed up just a few times. The genes are TRBV6-4 and TRBJ2-7; D unresolved. Trimming pared 4 bases from V and 7 bases from J, leaving 5 bases between. The CDR3 runs to 10 residues. Germline loops: CDR1 MRHNA, CDR2 SNTAGT. The CDR3 loop reads CASSGEEQYF. The CDR3 nucleotides read TGTGCCAGCAGTGGGGAAGAGCAGTACTTC.

This clonotype appeared a few times. This sequence joins TRBV18 and TRBJ2-7; D is possibly TRBD1 (6 bases). V shed 1 base and J shed 1 base, with 14 bases lying between them. There are 16 residues in the CDR3. Per germline, CDR1 KGHSH and CDR2 LQKENI. The CDR3, as DNA: TGTGCCAGCTCACCACAGCCAGGGGTGGGATCCTACGAGCAGTACTTC. This encodes CASSPQPGVGSYEQYF.

In the case of this clonotype: An end of the junction differs from the germline gene, which may be a read error. The chain employs TRBV12-3 or TRBV12-4 and TRBJ1-5, with TRBD1 as a possible D gene (5 bases). The CDR3 has 15 residues. The CDR3 reads CASSLAPVMGQPQHF. The CDR3 DNA reads as TGTGCCAGCAGTTTAGCGCCCGTGATGGGGCAGCCTCAGCATTTT.

The chain has TRBV11-2 and TRBJ1-3, with D perhaps TRBD1 (6 bases). CDR3 length equals 14 residues. Germline assignment: CDR1 SGHAT and CDR2 FQNNGV. V lost 7 bases to trimming and J lost 2 bases, with 12 bases between them. The CDR3 spells CASNLGGPGNTIYF. CDR3 bases: TGTGCCAGCAACTTGGGGGGGCCTGGAAACACCATATATTTT. Variable domain in full (rest from reference TRBV11-2 and TRBJ1-3): EAGVAQSPRYKIIEKRQSVAFWCNPISGHATLYWYQQILGQGPKLLIQFQNNGVVDDSQLPKDRFSAERLKGVDSTLKIQPAKLEDSAVYLCASNLGGPGNTIYFGEGSWLTVV.

This clonotype has just a few counts. This sequence joins TRBV12-3 or TRBV12-4 and TRBJ1-1, with D maybe TRBD1 (5 bases). V lost 6 bases and J 0 bases, leaving 11 bases between the germline ends. The CDR3 runs to 14 residues. CDR3: CASRIDSLNTEAFF. The CDR3 DNA reads TGTGCCAGCAGGATAGACAGCCTGAACACTGAAGCTTTCTTT.

The CDR3 sequence is CASSLDARGNTGELFF. The CDR3 DNA sequence: TGCGCCAGCAGCTTGGACGCCAGGGGGAACACCGGGGAGCTGTTTTTT. The chain employs TRBV5-1 and TRBJ2-2; D might be TRBD1 (6 bases). This CDR3 region has 16 residues. The V gene's germline CDR1 is SGHRS and CDR2 YFSETQ. V dropped 0 bases and J dropped 1 base, with 10 bases sitting between them.

This clonotype turned up a few times. The V call is TRBV19, the J call TRBJ1-6, with D uncertain. Between the trimmed V and J ends, which lost 5 bases and 0 bases, there was a span of 5 bases. The CDR3 is 14 residues long. Germline V gene data show CDR1 as LNHDA and CDR2 as SQIVND (reference sequence). DNA for the CDR3: TGTGCCAGTAGTCTAAACTCCTATAATTCACCCCTCCACTTT. Protein product: CASSLNSYNSPLHF.

J is TRBJ2-3 and V is TRBV30, with D possibly matching TRBD2 (5 bases). V lost 5 bases and J lost 6, with 15 bases in between. Germline V gives CDR1 GTSNPN, CDR2 SVGIG (reference sequence). The CDR3 runs to 13 residues. In nucleotides, the CDR3 is TGTGCCTGGCAGTCGGGGAGTAAGGATACGCAGTATTTT. It codes for CAWQSGSKDTQYF.

This chain uses TRBV28 with TRBJ2-7; D perhaps matches TRBD2 (5 bases). The V end lost 9 bases, the J end lost 3 bases, and 18 bases lay between the germline ends. CDR3 length: 14 residues. Germline CDR1 is MDHEN and CDR2 is SYDVKM. CDR3 in amino acids: CASLGGGSLYEQYF. CDR3 coding DNA: TGTGCCAGTCTTGGTGGCGGGTCTCTCTACGAGCAGTACTTC. The full variable domain, in which reference TRBV28 and TRBJ2-7 provide the parts outside the CDR3, is DVKVTQSSRYLVKRTGEKVFLECVQDMDHENMFWYRQDPGLGLRLIYFSYDVKMKEKGDIPEGYSVSREKKERFSLILESASTNQTSMYLCASLGGGSLYEQYFGPGTRLTVT.